The sequence of this TCR beta chain was determined in a study of blood T cell repertoires in COVID-19. In terms of age and location, participants ranged from about 18 to 95 years and lived in about two dozen US areas. Cohort placement rested on clinical history that participants reported themselves. Either two negative PCRs, clearance, or symptom resolution qualified Cohort 3 donors as recovered. Libraries were prepared by immunoSEQ multiplex PCR; TCRdb keeps only in-frame clonotypes and omits some of them. The sample includes about 250,000 clones, 85% to 90% of them seen just once. Germline loops: CDR1 MNHNS, CDR2 SASEGT. The V end was cut by 0 bases, the J end by 1 base, with 9 bases between. The CDR3 totals 15 residues.

This chain uses TRBV6-1 with TRBJ2-5; tentative D call: TRBD1 (5 bases). The specimen sequenced was PBMCs or T cells enriched from blood (not recorded which). This receptor was identified in a man between 18 and 35 years old who had recovered from COVID-19. Written as DNA, the CDR3 is TGTGCCAGCAGTGAAGCTTTGGGGCGCCAAGAGACCCAGTACTTC. Its protein product is CASSEALGRQETQYF.